The 24 T cell receptor beta chains presented below share a single source sample, sequenced in a study of cytomegalovirus exposure and HLA in healthy donors. A multiplex PCR was run with 60 Vbeta primers and 13 Jbeta primers. Only in-frame clones appear in the TCRdb table, and some are missing; sequencing was by immunoSEQ multiplex PCR. The data show about 82,000 clones, 78% seen once. Sample: PBMCs. These receptors came from a male donor in good health and CMV-seropositive.

The chain carries TRBV11-1 and TRBJ2-2; 8 positions agree with TRBD1. Germline values: CDR1 SGHAT, CDR2 FQDESV (reference sequence). This CDR3 spans 16 amino acids. Unmatched junction bases numbered 9, after V lost 5 bases and J lost 4 bases. The CDR3 DNA is TGTGCCAGCAGCCCCTCAGGGGGCAGGGGCACCGGGGAGCTGTTTTTT. Protein sequence: CASSPSGGRGTGELFF.

The J gene is TRBJ2-7, the V gene TRBV4-1; 9 nucleotides line up with TRBD2. This CDR3 comprises 16 residues. Germline trimming cut 2 bases from V and 3 bases from J; bases unmatched to any gene: 8. The germline V gene has CDR1 MGHRA and CDR2 YSYEKL. The CDR3 DNA reads as TGCGCCAGCAGCCAAAGCCCTAGCGGGGCAGGCTACGAGCAGTACTTC. Amino acid sequence: CASSQSPSGAGYEQYF.

This chain's CDR3 is CASSPPRGGSNQPQHF. CDR3 in DNA: TGTGCCAGCTCACCTCCTCGGGGGGGGAGCAATCAGCCCCAGCATTTT. This chain links TRBV18 with TRBJ1-5; a possible D gene is TRBD1 (5 bases). The germline V and J ends were trimmed by 3 bases and 1 base, with 13 bases remaining between them. The CDR3 is made up of 16 amino acids. CDR1 and CDR2 from the germline V gene are KGHSH and LQKENI.

This clone was seen only once. The chain recombines TRBV28 with TRBJ2-1, with a tentative D call TRBD2 (5 bases). The CDR3 totals 12 residues. CDR1 is MDHEN and CDR2 is SYDVKM in the germline V gene. Trimming pared 4 bases from V and 8 bases from J, leaving 9 bases between. CDR3 loop: CASSSMRDEQFF. CDR3 in DNA: TGTGCCAGCAGTTCCATGCGGGATGAGCAGTTCTTC.

V and J are TRBV4-2 and TRBJ1-2; no reliable D call. CDR3 size: 15 residues. V dropped 1 base and J dropped 4 bases, with 13 bases sitting between them. CDR1 and CDR2 (germline): LGHNA, YNFKEQ. CDR3 in DNA: TGTGCCAGCAGCCAAGCCACCGGGTTCGGCTATGGCTACACCTTC. The encoded protein is CASSQATGFGYGYTF.

The chain is built from TRBV28 and TRBJ1-1; perhaps TRBD1 as D (6 bases). Deletions cut 8 bases from V and 7 bases from J, with 17 bases between. Germline CDR1 and CDR2: MDHEN and SYDVKM. The CDR3 loop spans 13 amino acids. The CDR3 region has the DNA TGTGCCAGCGAAGAGGGGGGGTCGTGTGAAGCTTTCTTT. Protein product: CASEEGGSCEAFF.

This clone was picked up a small number of times. V is TRBV19 and J is TRBJ1-4, with D possibly matching TRBD1 (6 bases). Trimming stripped 3 bases from V and 10 bases from J, with 12 bases between. The V gene's germline CDR1 is LNHDA and CDR2 SQIVND (reference sequence). The CDR3 extends over 13 amino acids. The CDR3 spells CASSMNARGKLFF. CDR3 in DNA: TGTGCCAGTAGTATGAACGCCAGGGGAAAACTGTTTTTT.

This chain's CDR3 is CASSPASGGSTGELFF. The CDR3 coding sequence is TGTGCCAGCAGCCCGGCAAGCGGGGGGTCCACCGGGGAGCTGTTTTTT. The V and J genes are TRBV9 and TRBJ2-2, with 9 nucleotides matching TRBD2. Germline loops: CDR1 SGDLS, CDR2 YYNGEE. J lost 4 bases, V lost 4 bases, and 8 bases had no gene match. This CDR3 contains 16 residues.

The rearrangement links TRBV9 to TRBJ1-1, with a possible D match to TRBD1 (6 bases). Deletions cut 3 bases from V and 5 bases from J, with 11 bases between. This CDR3 is 13 amino acids long. Germline V lookup: CDR1 SGDLS, CDR2 YYNGEE. DNA of the CDR3: TGTGCCAGCAGCGATACAGGGCGTACTGAAGCTTTCTTT. It is translated as CASSDTGRTEAFF.

This clone occurred many times. The V call is TRBV5-4, the J call TRBJ1-1; TRBD1 matches 9 bases. Per the germline V gene, CDR1 is SGHNT and CDR2 is YYREEE (reference sequence). The CDR3 sequence is 13 residues long. V dropped 0 bases and J dropped 8; count of bases not matched to a gene: 2. The CDR3 bases are TGTGCCAGCAGCTTGGGTGGGACAGGGGAAGCTTTCTTT. Protein sequence: CASSLGGTGEAFF.

The genes are TRBV7-9 and TRBJ2-5; TRBD1 aligns across 8 bases. Germline loops: CDR1 SEHNR, CDR2 FQNEAQ (reference sequence). V dropped 11 bases and J dropped 3; count of bases not matched to a gene: 17. The CDR3 consists of 16 residues. CDR3 coding DNA: TGTGCCGGATCACAACCCAAGACAGGGGAGAAAGAGACCCAGTACTTC. It is translated as CAGSQPKTGEKETQYF.

V is TRBV5-6 and J is TRBJ1-2, with TRBD1 matching 7 bases. CDR1 and CDR2 from the germline V gene are SGHDT and YYEEEE. The V and J ends lost 5 bases and 7 bases, in that order; junction bases with no gene match: 5. The CDR3 runs to 12 residues. The CDR3 coding sequence is TGTGCCAGCAGGACAGGGTCTAGTGGCTACACCTTC. It encodes CASRTGSSGYTF. The full variable domain, its missing parts supplied by reference TRBV5-6 and TRBJ1-2, is DAGVTQSPTHLIKTRGQQVTLRCSPKSGHDTVSWYQQALGQGPQFIFQYYEEEERQRGNFPDRFSGHQFPNYSSELNVNALLLGDSALYLCASRTGSSGYTFGSGTRLTVV.

This clone was counted only a few times. The genes are TRBV25-1 and TRBJ2-1, with 11 bases matching TRBD2. The germline V gene has CDR1 MGHDK and CDR2 SYGVNS. The J segment lost 6 bases and the V segment lost 7 bases, leaving 8 bases of the junction unmatched. CDR3 size: 15 residues. The CDR3 loop is CASTTTSGIVNEQFF. CDR3 bases: TGTGCCAGCACAACGACTAGCGGGATCGTCAATGAGCAGTTCTTC.

V is TRBV6-5 and J is TRBJ1-1, with a possible D match to TRBD1 (6 bases). The V gene lost 2 bases and the J gene lost 4 bases, with 14 bases spanning the gap. The germline gives CDR1 MNHEY, CDR2 SVGAGI. This CDR3 comprises 15 residues. CDR3 loop: CASSYSRGTGTEAFF. In DNA form, the CDR3 reads TGTGCCAGCAGTTACAGCAGGGGAACGGGCACTGAAGCTTTCTTT.

The chain is built from TRBV18 and TRBJ2-5; weak D call: TRBD1 (6 bases). The CDR3 runs to 14 residues. V dropped 3 bases and J dropped 5 bases, with 13 bases sitting between them. Looked up from germline, CDR1 is KGHSH and CDR2 is LQKENI. The CDR3 nucleotides read TGTGCCAGCTCACCGGGACAAGAATACGAGACCCAGTACTTC. Protein product: CASSPGQEYETQYF.

The chain recombines TRBV29-1 with TRBJ2-7; D perhaps matches TRBD2 (6 bases). Trimming pared 7 bases from V and 6 bases from J, leaving 13 bases between. The CDR3 consists of 11 residues. Germline V gene lookup returns CDR1 SQVTM and CDR2 ANQGSEA. Here the CDR3 reads CSGVAGLEQYF. DNA for the CDR3: TGCAGCGGTGTGGCGGGACTCGAGCAGTACTTC.

This clone was detected only once. The genes are TRBV5-8 and TRBJ2-7; 9 bases fit TRBD1. Germline values: CDR1 SGHTS, CDR2 YDEGEE. After removal of 1 base from V and 3 bases from J, the junction contained 5 bases not matched to a gene. The CDR3 contains 15 residues. The CDR3 here is CASSLRGTGYYEQYF. The CDR3 DNA sequence: TGTGCCAGCAGCTTGAGAGGGACAGGGTACTACGAGCAGTACTTC.

The DNA for the CDR3 is TGTGCCACCAGCGCTCGGGACAGAAATCAGCCCCAGCATTTT. Translation gives CATSARDRNQPQHF. V gene TRBV15 combines with J gene TRBJ1-5; 7 bases agree with TRBD1. CDR1 and CDR2 from the germline V gene are LNHNV and YYDKDF (reference sequence). The CDR3 runs to 14 residues. Losses at the gene ends were 5 bases for V and 4 bases for J; bases not matched to a gene: 5. The variable domain in full, completed from reference TRBV15 and TRBJ1-5, reads DAMVIQNPRYQVTQFGKPVTLSCSQTLNHNVMYWYQQKSSQAPKLLFHYYDKDFNNEADTPDNFQSRRPNTSFCFLDIRSPGLGDTAMYLCATSARDRNQPQHFGDGTRLSIL.

The chain links TRBV7-8 to TRBJ2-1, with 9 bases that match TRBD2. This CDR3 spans 15 amino acids. Germline CDR1 and CDR2: SGHVS and FQNEAQ. Trimming at V came to 2 bases and at J to 4 bases, leaving 3 bases not matched to a gene. The chain's CDR3 is CASSLRAGGYNEQFF. Here the CDR3 DNA reads TGTGCCAGCAGCTTAAGGGCGGGGGGGTACAATGAGCAGTTCTTC.

This rearrangement joins TRBV10-2 to TRBJ2-7; a possible D gene is TRBD1 (5 bases). Germline lookup yields CDR1 WSHSY and CDR2 SAAADI. The ends were cut back, 6 bases at V and 3 bases at J, with 6 bases in the middle. CDR3 length: 11 residues. In DNA form, the CDR3 reads TGCGCCAGCAGGGACAACTACGAGCAGTACTTC. This encodes CASRDNYEQYF.

The chain couples TRBV29-1 to TRBJ2-3; 10 bases line up with TRBD1. The CDR3 loop spans 15 amino acids. Trimming at V came to 6 bases and at J to 3 bases, leaving 9 bases not matched to a gene. Germline CDR1 is SQVTM and CDR2 is ANQGSEA. CDR3 nucleotides: TGCAGCGTGATACCGGGACAGGGGAGGACAGATACGCAGTATTTT. This gives the protein CSVIPGQGRTDTQYF.

This clone appeared a single time. The genes are TRBV9 and TRBJ1-1; D is possibly TRBD1 (5 bases). Germline values: CDR1 SGDLS, CDR2 YYNGEE. Trimming removed 0 bases from V and 7 bases from J, with 16 bases in between. This CDR3 region has 15 residues. The CDR3 DNA reads as TGTGCCAGCAGCGTAGCTGGGGCCCCGCTCAGTGAAGCTTTCTTT. Protein: CASSVAGAPLSEAFF.

The chain joins TRBV9 to TRBJ2-3, with 8 bases aligning to TRBD1. Per germline, CDR1 SGDLS and CDR2 YYNGEE. The length of the CDR3 is 13 residues. With V trimmed by 3 bases and J by 8 bases, 5 bases remained unmatched. CDR3 residues: CASSDPGGFTQYF. In DNA form, the CDR3 reads TGTGCCAGCAGCGATCCAGGGGGCTTTACGCAGTATTTT.

V gene TRBV6-1 combines with J gene TRBJ1-2, with a possible D match to TRBD1 (6 bases). The CDR3 has 13 residues. Trimming cost V 7 bases and J 2 bases, with 11 bases left between them. CDR1 MNHNS and CDR2 SASEGT come from the germline V gene. CDR3: CASTQGINYGYTF. Here the CDR3 DNA reads TGTGCCAGCACCCAGGGGATAAACTATGGCTACACCTTC.